The rows below give T cell receptor beta chains drawn from one sample of a study of OX40 agonist ivuxolimab in advanced cancers. Sequencing was performed with immunoSEQ multiplex PCR; in TCRdb, only in-frame clones are kept and a portion is missing. The table records roughly 120,000 clones, over 75% of them present only once. Source: CD4+ or CD8+ T cells sorted from blood, taken in a trial of the OX40 agonist ivuxolimab. The receptors originated from an adult with an advanced solid tumor such as melanoma, head and neck, liver or kidney cancer. CDR3s include the opening cysteine and the closing phenylalanine or tryptophan. Fields, in order: clone size, J gene, V gene, D gene, CDR3 protein, CDR3 DNA. D genes are given only for firm matches. Clone size is shown for a subset of rows, as once, few, many or a class of expanded clone.

NA TRBJ1-5 TRBV11-2 TRBD1 CASSSGQGGPPQHF TGTGCCAGCAGCTCGGGACAGGGTGGACCGCCCCAGCATTTT
NA TRBJ2-1 TRBV7-7 TRBD2 CASSLASAGGPNEQFF TGTGCCAGCAGCTTAGCTTCAGCGGGGGGGCCGAATGAGCAGTTCTTC
NA TRBJ2-7 TRBV14 NA CASSRYEGDEQYF TGTGCCAGCAGCCGATATGAGGGAGACGAGCAGTACTTC
once TRBJ2-5 TRBV6-6 NA CASSYSRGAETQYF TGTGCCAGCAGTTACTCGAGAGGGGCAGAGACCCAGTACTTC
NA TRBJ1-2 TRBV15 TRBD1 CATSSRTGTGYTF TGTGCCACCAGCAGCAGGACAGGGACAGGCTACACCTTC
NA TRBJ2-1 TRBV5-8 NA CASSLGSSYNEQFF TGTGCCAGCAGCTTAGGGAGCTCCTACAATGAGCAGTTCTTC
few TRBJ1-2 TRBV6-5 NA CASSDGGGYTF TGTGCCAGCAGTGACGGTGGTGGCTACACCTTC
NA TRBJ2-7 TRBV30 TRBD2 CAWRPPLGLAGGQIYEQYF TGTGCCTGGAGGCCTCCACTTGGACTAGCGGGGGGCCAAATCTACGAGCAGTACTTC
once TRBJ2-1 TRBV4-2 TRBD2 CASSQLAGNEQFF TGTGCCAGCAGCCAACTAGCGGGCAATGAGCAGTTCTTC
NA TRBJ2-2 TRBV6-4 TRBD2 CASSSSGPLTGELFF TGTGCCAGCAGTTCTAGCGGGCCGTTGACCGGGGAGCTGTTTTTT
NA TRBJ2-5 TRBV28 TRBD2 CASSPGLARETQYF TGTGCCAGCAGTCCGGGACTAGCCCGGGAGACCCAGTACTTC
NA TRBJ2-2 TRBV29-1 TRBD2 CSAGTSGGVNTGELFF TGCAGCGCGGGGACTAGCGGGGGCGTTAACACCGGGGAGCTGTTTTTT
NA TRBJ1-6 TRBV5-1 TRBD1 CASSPNRGNSPLHF TGCGCCAGCAGCCCCAACAGGGGGAATTCACCCCTCCACTTT
once TRBJ2-1 TRBV10-2 NA CASSAEYRVNEQFF TGCGCCAGCAGCGCCGAGTACAGGGTAAATGAGCAGTTCTTC
NA TRBJ2-7 TRBV2 NA CASSDRVGNYEQYF TGTGCCAGCAGTGATAGGGTGGGGAACTACGAGCAGTACTTC
NA TRBJ2-7 TRBV5-6 TRBD2 CASSFGGAHEQYF TGTGCCAGCAGCTTCGGGGGGGCCCACGAGCAGTACTTC
NA TRBJ1-2 TRBV30 NA CAWAVSNYGYTF TGTGCCTGGGCAGTGTCCAACTATGGCTACACCTTC